This paragraph reports one T cell receptor beta chain. The listed genes are named as in mouse. The missing CDR3 end, 1 residue past where the read stops, is filled in from the germline J gene. Profiling relied on immunoSEQ multiplex PCR, and the TCRdb table lists in-frame clones only, not all of them. The data show over 7,000 clones, with 65% to 80% seen just once and about 0.84% held by the top ten. Trimming stripped 2 bases from V and 1 base from J, with 2 bases between. This CDR3 has 12 amino acids. Germline assignment: CDR1 NNHNN and CDR2 SYGAGS (reference sequence). This entry comes from a study of tissue T cells after allogeneic stem cell transplantation.

The gene calls are TRBV13-2 and TRBJ2-4, with D unresolved. The sequencing sample was made of blood. The sequence derives from a female BALB/c mouse in good health. Mice of this strain are of MHC haplotype H2-d. CDR3 DNA, as far as it was read: TGTGCCAGCGGTGAACGTCAAAACACCTTGTAC. Translation: CASGERQNTLY. The complete CDR3 reads CASGERQNTLYF.